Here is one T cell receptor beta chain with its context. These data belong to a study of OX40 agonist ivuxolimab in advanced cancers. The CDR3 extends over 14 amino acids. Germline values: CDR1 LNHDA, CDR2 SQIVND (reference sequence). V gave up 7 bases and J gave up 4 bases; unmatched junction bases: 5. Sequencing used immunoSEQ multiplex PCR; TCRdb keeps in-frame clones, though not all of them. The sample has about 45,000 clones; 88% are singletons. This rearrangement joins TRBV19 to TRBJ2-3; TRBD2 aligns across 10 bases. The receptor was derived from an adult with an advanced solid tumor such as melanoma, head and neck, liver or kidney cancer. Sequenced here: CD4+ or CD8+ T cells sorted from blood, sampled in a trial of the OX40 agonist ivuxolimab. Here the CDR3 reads CASKSGRAPDTQYF. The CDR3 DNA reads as TGTGCCAGTAAGAGCGGGAGGGCCCCAGATACGCAGTATTTT.